A selection of T cell receptor beta chains follows, all from one sample in a study of OX40 agonist ivuxolimab in advanced cancers. This table comes from immunoSEQ multiplex PCR, and its TCRdb copy is limited to in-frame clones, with some not included. This table has 55,000 to 75,000 clones, about 90% appearing once. The material sequenced was CD4+ or CD8+ T cells sorted from blood, taken in a trial of the OX40 agonist ivuxolimab. These TCRs come from an adult with an advanced solid tumor such as melanoma, head and neck, liver or kidney cancer. CDR3s leave out the opening cysteine and the closing phenylalanine or tryptophan.

TRBV28 AIRGDQPQH
TRBV6-1 ASSELGRPLSYEQY
TRBV7-9 ASSRGKGPLRGGEQY
TRBV25-1 ASSEWGTGNEKLF
TRBV29-1 SVAGYTDTQY
TRBV4-1 ASSQRLAGGSYEQY
TRBV5-6 ASSLGGSPYEQY
TRBV9 ASSVDGYSQETQY
TRBV11-2 ASTPRGEVQF
TRBV19 ASSMARYNEQF
TRBV10-3 AISDRGTSANEQF
TRBV6-4 ASRLTVNTEAF
TRBV4-3 ASSQDAGGLRLRGPYEQY
TRBV5-4 ASSSPGGGRAPDEQY
TRBV2 ASSEDSLAGYT
TRBV27 ASSLLASGTVEQY
TRBV19 ASSIGGSGTS
TRBV4-2 ASSQGDSGRAGDNEQF
TRBV19 ASSINAGAETQY
TRBV7-3 ASSLIGGGNTGELF
TRBV28 ASQSQETQY
TRBV6-6 ATSIGFTSGLDEQF
TRBV11-2 ASSFGQGLNREQY
TRBV4-1 ASSQGGENTGELF
TRBV5-1 ASSLGQDQDEQY
TRBV2 ASIGTDFGYT
TRBV6-1 ASSELAGFYEQY
TRBV4-1 ASSQEPAGVSYNEQF
TRBV28 ASSFPNRVYGYT
TRBV6-6 ASSYSAGAGKDEQF
TRBV28 ASSPPRVAGRNEQF
TRBV29-1 SVDGAVGSYEQY
TRBV10-2 ASSDLGTSSYEQY
TRBV19 ASSMGGTEAF
TRBV14 ASSQDNARTGTGELF
TRBV27 ASSPRVAGAGEQY
TRBV6-1 ASSEAVIATSADEQF
TRBV5-1 ASSWGGNQPQH
TRBV5-5 ASSDRDSPNQPQH
TRBV7-6 ASSPEGWETQY
TRBV4-1 ASSQLTGPHYEQY
TRBV4-3 ASSAGQGPNYGYT
TRBV7-9 ASSFLAGATDTQY
TRBV2 ASSEVGREPYEQY
TRBV27 ASSQLAGTDTQY
TRBV27 ASSFSLAGGPGTQY
TRBV25-1 ASSGTGDYEQY
TRBV28 ASSSPLDRDIYEQY
TRBV29-1 SVEVAGYYEQY
TRBV19 ASSIATGDYGYT
TRBV7-9 ASSPEWWESNQPQH
TRBV5-1 ASSLTGAGGQETQY
TRBV6-6 ASSWASDSYEQY